These 26 T cell receptor beta chains came from one sample sequenced in a study of T cell responses to AZD1222 COVID-19 vaccine. Produced via immunoSEQ multiplex PCR; TCRdb's table is partial and in-frame only. The sample has about 130,000 clones; around 90% are singletons. The input for sequencing was peripheral blood, taken on day 0 of AZD1222 vaccination. These TCRs come from an adult in good health.

The chain couples TRBV19 to TRBJ2-7, with D perhaps matching TRBD1 (6 bases). Trimming took 5 bases from V and 3 from J, leaving 11 bases between them. In germline, CDR1 is LNHDA, CDR2 SQIVND (reference sequence). The CDR3 extends over 13 amino acids. CDR3 sequence: CASSLGRGYEQYF. The CDR3, as DNA: TGTGCCAGTAGTTTGGGCAGGGGCTACGAGCAGTACTTC. Combining the CDR3 with reference TRBV19 and TRBJ2-7 gives the whole variable domain DGGITQSPKYLFRKEGQNVTLSCEQNLNHDAMYWYRQDPGQGLRLIYYSQIVNDFQKGDIAEGYSVSREKKESFPLTVTSAQKNPTAFYLCASSLGRGYEQYFGPGTRLTVT.

The chain employs TRBV6-5 and TRBJ1-3; D not resolved. CDR1 and CDR2 (germline): MNHEY, SVGAGI. Trimming pared 4 bases from V and 0 bases from J, leaving 13 bases between. The CDR3 runs to 16 residues. The CDR3: CASSSSTASSGNTIYF. As DNA, the CDR3 is TGTGCCAGCAGTTCATCGACGGCGTCCTCTGGAAACACCATATATTTT.

The gene calls are TRBV28 and TRBJ1-2; weak D call: TRBD1 (5 bases). Deletions cut 2 bases from V and 4 bases from J, with 8 bases between. The CDR3 has 13 residues. The germline V gene encodes CDR1 MDHEN and CDR2 SYDVKM. DNA of the CDR3: TGTGCCAGCAGTTTAAGGGGATTCTATGGCTACACCTTC. Translation gives CASSLRGFYGYTF.

The CDR3 DNA is TGTGCCAGCAGCCCTTTCACAGGGGGCGGAAATTCACCCCTCCACTTT. Translated, it gives CASSPFTGGGNSPLHF. This sequence joins TRBV11-2 and TRBJ1-6; 9 positions agree with TRBD1. V lost 5 bases and J lost 7; bases outside the gene matches: 9. CDR1 and CDR2 (germline): SGHAT, FQNNGV. CDR3 length: 16 residues.

This chain joins TRBV11-3 and TRBJ1-1; 8 bases map to TRBD1. V was pared by 5 bases and J by 5 bases, with 7 bases of the junction left unmatched. The length of the CDR3 is 14 residues. Germline CDR1 reads SGHNT; CDR2 reads YENEEA. The CDR3 sequence is CASSLQGARTEAFF. The CDR3 coding sequence is TGTGCCAGCAGCCTTCAGGGGGCCAGGACTGAAGCTTTCTTT.

V and J are TRBV19 and TRBJ2-2; D tentatively fits TRBD1 or TRBD2 (5 bases each). V dropped 8 bases and J dropped 6 bases, with 13 bases sitting between them. The CDR3 is 13 amino acids. CDR1 LNHDA and CDR2 SQIVND come from the germline V gene (reference sequence). CDR3 residues: CASGLRGPGELFF. The CDR3 DNA reads as TGTGCCAGTGGTTTAAGGGGACCCGGGGAGCTGTTTTTT.

The J gene is TRBJ1-6, the V gene TRBV5-1, with D maybe TRBD1 (6 bases). Deletions cut 0 bases from V and 8 bases from J, with 18 bases between. The V gene's germline CDR1 is SGHRS and CDR2 YFSETQ. CDR3 length equals 17 residues. CDR3 sequence (DNA): TGCGCCAGCAGCTTGGGACTAAGTACAGGGAGGGATTCACCCCTCCACTTT. Protein sequence: CASSLGLSTGRDSPLHF.

The V gene is TRBV6-2 or TRBV6-3, the J gene TRBJ1-5, with TRBD1 identical over 7 bases. This CDR3 is built from 15 residues. The J segment lost 1 base and the V segment lost 2 bases, leaving 2 bases of the junction unmatched. Germline CDR1 reads MNHEY; CDR2 reads SVGEGT. The CDR3 coding sequence is TGTGCCAGCAGTTACGAGGGGGCCAGCAATCAGCCCCAGCATTTT. Its protein product is CASSYEGASNQPQHF.

The chain uses TRBV4-1 and TRBJ1-5, with TRBD1 as a possible D gene (5 bases). The CDR3 extends over 17 amino acids. Germline V gives CDR1 MGHRA, CDR2 YSYEKL. V gave up 1 base and J gave up 0 bases, with 13 bases separating them. CDR3 region: CASSQASGTASNQPQHF. As DNA, the CDR3 is TGCGCCAGCAGCCAAGCGTCCGGGACCGCTAGCAATCAGCCCCAGCATTTT.

This chain links TRBV19 with TRBJ2-3, with TRBD2 matching over 7 bases. The germline V gene has CDR1 LNHDA and CDR2 SQIVND (reference sequence). CDR3 length equals 14 residues. The V gene end was trimmed by 4 bases and the J gene end by 6 bases; junction bases not matched to a gene: 7. This CDR3 is CASSTSGASDTQYF. For the CDR3, the DNA is TGTGCCAGTAGTACAAGCGGGGCGTCCGATACGCAGTATTTT.

This sequence joins TRBV23-1 and TRBJ2-5; TRBD1 matches 7 bases. TRBV23-1 is labeled an ORF, and its function is uncertain. This CDR3 is built from 15 residues. The junction had 8 bases not matched to a gene; V was cut back by 4 bases and J by 3 bases. The DNA of the CDR3 is TGCGCCAGCAGTCCCCGGACAGGCTGGGAAGAGACCCAGTACTTC. It is translated as CASSPRTGWEETQYF.

The chain uses TRBV4-2 and TRBJ1-2, with D perhaps matching TRBD1 (5 bases). The CDR3 length is 16 residues. CDR1 LGHNA and CDR2 YNFKEQ come from the germline V gene. Trimming left V 4 bases short and J 4 bases short, with 19 bases between. CDR3 loop: CASSLRDRPTLYGYTF. CDR3 DNA: TGTGCCAGCAGCCTTCGGGACCGGCCGACGCTCTATGGCTACACCTTC.

V gene TRBV27 combines with J gene TRBJ1-4; no clear D gene. Germline loops: CDR1 MNHEY, CDR2 SMNVEV (reference sequence). Trimming left V 6 bases short and J 4 bases short, with 12 bases between. The CDR3 sequence is 14 residues long. DNA of the CDR3: TGTGCCAGCAGCTCACTACAGAATAATGAAAAACTGTTTTTT. It is translated as CASSSLQNNEKLFF. The full variable domain, completed using reference TRBV27 and TRBJ1-4, is EAQVTQNPRYLITVTGKKLTVTCSQNMNHEYMSWYRQDPGLGLRQIYYSMNVEVTDKGDVPEGYKVSRKEKRNFPLILESPSPNQTSLYFCASSSLQNNEKLFFGSGTQLSVL.

The V call is TRBV7-9, the J call TRBJ2-7; 9 bases align to TRBD1. Trimming cost V 8 bases and J 0 bases; bases outside gene matches: 5. This CDR3 is built from 14 residues. In germline, CDR1 is SEHNR, CDR2 FQNEAQ (reference sequence). In DNA form, the CDR3 reads TGTGCCAGCCGCCCGACAGGGGGCTCCTACGAGCAGTACTTC. Its protein is CASRPTGGSYEQYF.

The chain combines TRBV20-1 with TRBJ1-6, with D possibly TRBD1 on 5 matching bases. Trimming took off 3 bases at V and 10 bases at J, with 13 bases between the two ends. This CDR3 has 13 amino acids. Germline CDR1 reads DFQATT; CDR2 reads SNEGSKA (reference sequence). Written as DNA, the CDR3 is TGCAGTGCTAGTCTGGGGGAACGGTCACCCCTCCACTTT. This gives the protein CSASLGERSPLHF.

About this clone itself: One junction end does not reproduce the germline sequence, and a read error may be involved. The chain is built from TRBV24-1 and TRBJ2-7, with D maybe TRBD1 (5 bases). Per germline, CDR1 KGHDR and CDR2 SFDVKD. This CDR3 has 10 residues. In DNA, the CDR3 is TGTGCCACCAGGGTGCCCAGGGAAAACTTC. Translation: CATRVPRENF.

The V gene is TRBV4-2, the J gene TRBJ2-7; 10 bases line up with TRBD2. CDR3 length: 16 amino acids. V was pared by 4 bases and J by 3 bases, with 9 bases of the junction left unmatched. Germline CDR1 and CDR2: LGHNA and YNFKEQ. CDR3 residues: CASSPELAGAYYEQYF. The CDR3, as DNA: TGTGCCAGCAGCCCCGAGCTAGCGGGGGCCTACTACGAGCAGTACTTC.

Only a few counts were recorded for this clone. An end of the junction does not agree with germline; a read error may underlie this. The chain joins TRBV6-5 to TRBJ2-5; D remains unclear. The CDR3 has 15 amino acids. CDR1 and CDR2 from the germline V gene are MNHEY and SVGAGI. The CDR3 here is CASTYPPGIQETQYF. DNA for the CDR3: TGTGCCAGCACTTACCCCCCAGGTATACAAGAGACCCAGTACTTC.

V and J are TRBV28 and TRBJ1-2, with D possibly TRBD1 on 6 matching bases. V gave up 2 bases and J gave up 4 bases, with 8 bases separating them. Looked up from germline, CDR1 is MDHEN and CDR2 is SYDVKM. CDR3 size: 13 residues. The CDR3 loop reads CASSLVDSYGYTF. In DNA form, the CDR3 reads TGTGCCAGCAGTTTAGTGGACAGCTATGGCTACACCTTC.

The rearrangement uses TRBV6-5 and TRBJ1-6, with D possibly matching TRBD1 (6 bases). The V end was cut by 5 bases, the J end by 7 bases, with 15 bases between. CDR3 length: 15 amino acids. Per the germline V gene, CDR1 is MNHEY and CDR2 is SVGAGI. The CDR3 nucleotides read TGTGCCAGCAGTCACATTAATGACAGGAATTCACCCCTCCACTTT. Translating gives CASSHINDRNSPLHF.

This chain links TRBV6-5 with TRBJ1-5, with a weak D call TRBD1 (5 bases). Looked up from germline, CDR1 is MNHEY and CDR2 is SVGAGI. The CDR3 length is 14 residues. Trimming took off 3 bases at V and 7 bases at J, with 13 bases between the two ends. In DNA, the CDR3 is TGTGCCAGCAGTTATGGGGGAGCAGACCAGCCCCAGCATTTT. This sequence encodes CASSYGGADQPQHF.

V is TRBV5-1 and J is TRBJ1-5; tentative D call: TRBD1 (5 bases). CDR3 length equals 17 residues. Germline CDR1 and CDR2: SGHRS and YFSETQ. The V and J ends lost 4 bases and 7 bases respectively, with 24 bases between them. The CDR3 spells CASSPGVGDYVRQPQHF. CDR3 DNA: TGCGCCAGCAGCCCCGGGGTGGGGGATTACGTAAGGCAGCCCCAGCATTTT.

Notes on this clone: The sample has other DNA sequences that encode this CDR3 too. The rearrangement links TRBV5-1 to TRBJ2-7; 9 bases align to TRBD1. Germline loops: CDR1 SGHRS, CDR2 YFSETQ. Losses at the gene ends were 0 bases for V and 2 bases for J; bases not matched to a gene: 0. The CDR3 sequence is 14 residues long. The CDR3 sequence: CASSLGQGAYEQYF. The DNA of the CDR3 is TGCGCCAGCAGCTTGGGACAGGGGGCCTACGAGCAGTACTTC.

The CDR3 here is CASSQRTANEKLFF. CDR3 DNA: TGCGCCAGCAGCCAGCGGACAGCTAATGAAAAACTGTTTTTT. The rearrangement uses TRBV4-3 and TRBJ1-4, with a weak D call TRBD1 (6 bases). Trimming cost V 3 bases and J 3 bases, with 8 bases left between them. The CDR3 contains 14 residues. Germline V lookup: CDR1 LGHNA, CDR2 YSLEER.

The chain joins TRBV5-6 to TRBJ1-2; TRBD1 aligns across 7 bases. This CDR3 comprises 13 residues. Trimming cost V 4 bases and J 3 bases; bases outside gene matches: 3. From germline, CDR1 is SGHDT and CDR2 YYEEEE. The CDR3 DNA follows: TGTGCCAGCAGCCCACAGGGGTACTATGGCTACACCTTC. Amino acid sequence: CASSPQGYYGYTF.

The rearrangement links TRBV18 to TRBJ2-6, with 7 bases lining up with TRBD1. This CDR3 spans 17 amino acids. The germline gives CDR1 KGHSH, CDR2 LQKENI. The J segment lost 2 bases and the V segment lost 6 bases, leaving 10 bases of the junction unmatched. The CDR3 sequence is CASSQGGPWAGANVLTF. CDR3 DNA sequence: TGTGCCAGCTCCCAAGGGGGCCCTTGGGCTGGGGCCAACGTCCTGACTTTC.